This T cell receptor (beta chain) came from a study of T cell responses to AZD1222 COVID-19 vaccine. The method was immunoSEQ multiplex PCR; TCRdb's version includes in-frame clones alone and lacks a portion of them. This sample has over 150,000 clones, with 90% found just once. Study-level findings and limits: Most donors were white British and more were female, and clonal diversity was possibly underestimated. The study identified only six AZD1222 recipients as seropositive at baseline. Repertoire sampling occurred only after the peak T cell response. Spike was spanned by vaccine-associated CD4 TCRs, with dominance at 160-218 and 743-854.

Germline loops: CDR1 SNHLY, CDR2 FYNNEI. V lost 3 bases to trimming and J lost 0 bases; unmatched junction nucleotides: 4. The CDR3 is 16 residues long. A word on this clone: Its antigen remains unidentified.

The specimen comprised peripheral blood, sampled on day 0 of AZD1222 vaccination. The rearrangement uses TRBV2 and TRBJ2-1; the match to TRBD1 covers 8 bases. The source is an adult in good health. As DNA, the CDR3 is TGTGCCAGCAGTGAGAGGGACAGGAGCTCCTACAATGAGCAGTTCTTC. Its translation is CASSERDRSSYNEQFF.